The 18 T cell receptor beta chains given below trace back to one sample, sequenced in a study of T-cell reconstitution after alpha-beta-depleted transplantation in children. The TCRbeta library was prepared with unique molecular identifiers. TCRdb fed the PCR reads into MiXCR, producing one record per CDR3 protein. The sample consists of about 610,000 distinct CDR3 sequences, over 9.5% of them appearing once. Specimen: PBMCs from the stem cell graft donor, collected from the stem cell graft. All receptors derive from a human donor who donated a stem cell graft to a child with acute myeloid leukemia.

This clonotype was observed many times. This chain uses TRBV3-1 with TRBJ2-7; TRBD2 aligns across 13 bases. CDR3 length: 15 amino acids. The V and J ends lost 4 bases and 5 bases, in that order; junction bases with no gene match: 5. The V gene's germline CDR1 is LGHDT and CDR2 YNNKEL (reference sequence). The CDR3 sequence: CASSPRTSGSDEQYF. The CDR3 region has the DNA TGTGCCAGCAGCCCGCGGACTAGCGGGAGTGACGAGCAGTACTTC.

V is TRBV4-2 and J is TRBJ2-5, with D tentatively TRBD1 or TRBD2 (5 bases each). The CDR3 consists of 15 residues. V was pared by 3 bases and J by 5 bases, with 16 bases between. Germline CDR1 LGHNA, CDR2 YNFKEQ. This CDR3 is CASSQGSSRGETQYF. The CDR3 nucleotides are TGTGCCAGCAGCCAGGGGAGCTCCCGGGGCGAGACCCAGTACTTC.

This clonotype was observed many times. Here the CDR3 reads CSASLGSKNLYGYTF. CDR3 in DNA: TGCAGTGCTAGTTTGGGCAGCAAGAATCTCTATGGCTACACCTTC. The chain recombines TRBV20-1 with TRBJ1-2; no definite D call. This CDR3 contains 15 residues. CDR1 DFQATT and CDR2 SNEGSKA come from the germline V gene (reference sequence). The V end was cut by 3 bases, the J end by 4 bases, with 18 bases between.

This clonotype has just a few counts. The chain combines TRBV29-1 with TRBJ2-4; no clear D. The CDR3 spans 12 residues. Trimming removed 5 bases at V and 0 bases at J, with 5 bases between. Germline CDR1 SQVTM, CDR2 ANQGSEA. The CDR3 spells CSVSEAKNIQYF. In DNA form, the CDR3 reads TGCAGCGTTTCTGAAGCCAAAAACATTCAGTACTTC.

This clonotype was observed many times. The chain joins TRBV20-1 to TRBJ2-4; D is unresolved. The V end was cut by 1 base, the J end by 3 bases, with 13 bases between. CDR3 length: 15 residues. From germline, CDR1 is DFQATT and CDR2 SNEGSKA (reference sequence). CDR3 amino acids: CSARGVMVGKNIQYF. The CDR3 nucleotides read TGCAGTGCTAGAGGTGTGATGGTGGGCAAAAACATTCAGTACTTC.

In this sample, this clonotype turned up a few times. This chain joins TRBV11-2 and TRBJ2-1; perhaps TRBD1 as D (7 bases). Trimming pared 6 bases from V and 8 bases from J, leaving 26 bases between. The CDR3 has 17 residues. Germline-derived CDR1 and CDR2 are SGHAT and FQNNGV. The CDR3 DNA follows: TGTGCCAGCAGACAAAGGGGGCCCACCCTGGAGGGCTATGAGCAGTTCTTC. It specifies CASRQRGPTLEGYEQFF.

In this sample, this clonotype turned up a few times. DNA for the CDR3: TGTGCCAGCAGTGAAGCTCCGGGGGGCTTCGATCAGCCCCAGCATTTT. This encodes CASSEAPGGFDQPQHF. This chain joins TRBV6-1 and TRBJ1-5; D perhaps matches TRBD1 (6 bases). The CDR3 sequence is 16 residues long. Trimming pared 0 bases from V and 5 bases from J, leaving 14 bases between. Germline CDR1 and CDR2: MNHNS and SASEGT.

This clonotype has only a few counts. This chain uses TRBV29-1 with TRBJ2-2; 10 bases are shared with TRBD2. V shed 5 bases and J 10 bases; nucleotides not matched to a gene: 7. The CDR3 spans 13 residues. Germline V gene data show CDR1 as SQVTM and CDR2 as ANQGSEA. In DNA form, the CDR3 reads TGCAGCGTTCGGACTAGCGGTGCTGTGGAGCTGTTTTTT. It yields the protein CSVRTSGAVELFF.

At least ten counts were recorded for this clonotype. The chain links TRBV20-1 to TRBJ2-1, with D hard to call. The germline V gene encodes CDR1 DFQATT and CDR2 SNEGSKA (reference sequence). V lost 0 bases and J 4 bases, leaving 16 bases between the germline ends. The CDR3 is made up of 16 amino acids. This chain's CDR3 is CSARDHSWDSYNEQFF. In nucleotides, the CDR3 is TGCAGTGCTAGAGATCACTCATGGGATAGTTACAATGAGCAGTTCTTC.

The chain recombines TRBV20-1 with TRBJ2-7, with 9 bases lining up with TRBD1. Trimming removed 6 bases from V and 0 bases from J; junction bases left unmatched: 6. This CDR3 has 14 residues. The germline CDR1 and CDR2 sequences are DFQATT and SNEGSKA (reference sequence). Here the CDR3 DNA reads TGCAGTGCGCCTACAGGGGGCGGCTCCTACGAGCAGTACTTC. Protein sequence: CSAPTGGGSYEQYF.

This clonotype was recorded at least ten times. The rearrangement uses TRBV6-2 or TRBV6-3 and TRBJ2-7, with 7 bases fitting TRBD1. J lost 3 bases, V lost 4 bases, and 9 bases had no gene match. CDR1 and CDR2 (germline): MNHEY, SVGEGT. This CDR3 contains 15 residues. The CDR3 DNA reads as TGTGCCAGCAGTTCCCGTTGGGACAGAAACTACGAGCAGTACTTC. Translated, it gives CASSSRWDRNYEQYF.

The genes are TRBV19 and TRBJ2-7, with 13 bases fitting TRBD2. Germline V gives CDR1 LNHDA, CDR2 SQIVND (reference sequence). V dropped 9 bases and J dropped 5; count of bases not matched to a gene: 4. This CDR3 region has 13 residues. CDR3 sequence reads: CASGTSGNHEQYF. The CDR3, as DNA: TGTGCCAGCGGGACTAGCGGGAACCACGAGCAGTACTTC.

The chain is built from TRBV7-2 and TRBJ2-1, with TRBD2 identical over 7 bases. V shed 4 bases and J 6 bases; nucleotides not matched to a gene: 3. The length of the CDR3 is 13 residues. Germline V gives CDR1 SGHTA, CDR2 FQGNSA. CDR3 sequence (DNA): TGTGCCAGCAGCTGGCCGGGAGGCAATGAGCAGTTCTTC. Protein product: CASSWPGGNEQFF.

The sample holds many counts of this clonotype. This chain uses TRBV7-9 with TRBJ2-2, with D unresolved. Germline values: CDR1 SEHNR, CDR2 FQNEAQ (reference sequence). V dropped 8 bases and J dropped 0 bases, with 13 bases sitting between them. The CDR3 contains 15 residues. Written as DNA, the CDR3 is TGTGCCAGCCATACCAGTCCCCCGAACACCGGGGAGCTGTTTTTT. Its protein product is CASHTSPPNTGELFF.

J is TRBJ2-7 and V is TRBV5-1, with TRBD2 matching over 7 bases. Germline lookup yields CDR1 SGHRS and CDR2 YFSETQ. This CDR3 spans 16 amino acids. Unmatched junction bases numbered 7, after V lost 0 bases and J lost 1 base. The CDR3 is CASSLGGSIGSYEQYF. The CDR3 DNA is TGCGCCAGCAGCTTGGGCGGGAGCATAGGGTCCTACGAGCAGTACTTC.

The V and J genes are TRBV29-1 and TRBJ2-7; 10 bases agree with TRBD1. The CDR3 has 14 amino acids. CDR1 and CDR2 from the germline V gene are SQVTM and ANQGSEA. Germline trimming cut 5 bases from V and 6 bases from J; bases unmatched to any gene: 10. CDR3 protein: CSVRSSRTGGEQYF. For the CDR3, the DNA is TGCAGCGTTCGTTCGTCCAGGACAGGGGGCGAGCAGTACTTC.

This clonotype was recorded many times. The gene calls are TRBV24-1 and TRBJ2-1; possibly TRBD1 for D (6 bases). Germline CDR1 reads KGHDR; CDR2 reads SFDVKD. This CDR3 contains 16 residues. V lost 6 bases, J lost 0 bases, and 14 bases lay in between. The CDR3 region is CATSIRGINSYNEQFF. The CDR3 nucleotides read TGTGCCACCAGTATAAGGGGGATAAACTCCTACAATGAGCAGTTCTTC.

With regard to this clonotype: Relative to the germline gene, one junction end is altered; a read error may explain this. The V call is TRBV29-1, the J call TRBJ1-1, with D possibly being TRBD1 (6 bases). This CDR3 is 13 amino acids long. Germline V gene data show CDR1 as SQVTM and CDR2 as ANQGSEA. For the CDR3, the DNA is TGCAGCGTTGGCGGACAGCTGAACGCTGAAGCTTTCTTT. Its translation is CSVGGQLNAEAFF.